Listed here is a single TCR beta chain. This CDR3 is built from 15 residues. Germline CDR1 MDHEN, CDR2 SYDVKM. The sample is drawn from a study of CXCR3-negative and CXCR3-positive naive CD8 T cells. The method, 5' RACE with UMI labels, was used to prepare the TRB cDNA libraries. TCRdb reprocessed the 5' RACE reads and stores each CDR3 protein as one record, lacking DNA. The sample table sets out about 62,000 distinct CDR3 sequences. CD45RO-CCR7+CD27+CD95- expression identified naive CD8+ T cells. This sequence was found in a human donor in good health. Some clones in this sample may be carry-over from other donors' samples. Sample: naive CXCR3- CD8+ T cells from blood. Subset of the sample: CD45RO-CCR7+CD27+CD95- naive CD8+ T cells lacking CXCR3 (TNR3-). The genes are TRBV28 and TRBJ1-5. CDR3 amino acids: CASSQQRVGHQPQHF.